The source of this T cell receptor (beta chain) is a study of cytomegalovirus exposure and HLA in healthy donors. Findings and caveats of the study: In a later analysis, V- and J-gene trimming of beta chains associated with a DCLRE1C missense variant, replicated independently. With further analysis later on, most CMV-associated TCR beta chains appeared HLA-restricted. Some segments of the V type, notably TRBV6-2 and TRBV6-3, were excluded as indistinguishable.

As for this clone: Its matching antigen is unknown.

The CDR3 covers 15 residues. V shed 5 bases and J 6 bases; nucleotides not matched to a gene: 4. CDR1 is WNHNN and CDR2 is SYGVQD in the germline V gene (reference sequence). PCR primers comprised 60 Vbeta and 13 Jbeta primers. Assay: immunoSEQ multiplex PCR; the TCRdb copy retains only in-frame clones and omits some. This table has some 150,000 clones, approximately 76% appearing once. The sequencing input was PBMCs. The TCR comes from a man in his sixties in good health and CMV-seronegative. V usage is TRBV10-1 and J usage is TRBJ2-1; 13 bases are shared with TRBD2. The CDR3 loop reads CASSPGTSGTNEQFF. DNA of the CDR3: TGCGCCAGCAGTCCCGGGACTAGCGGGACCAATGAGCAGTTCTTC.